This T cell receptor beta chain was identified during a study of control samples from healthy donors and cancer patients. CDR3 size: 15 residues. Per germline, CDR1 SGHRS and CDR2 YFSETQ. V shed 4 bases and J shed 2 bases, with 15 bases lying between them. Clones were sequenced by immunoSEQ multiplex PCR, and TCRdb holds only the in-frame ones, with some missing. This table has approximately 230,000 clones, almost 85% appearing once. The receptor's source is a woman between 55 and 75 years old with lung cancer. The chain recombines TRBV5-1 with TRBJ2-5; the D call may be TRBD1 or TRBD2 (5 bases each). Sequenced input: PBMCs. As DNA, the CDR3 is TGCGCCAGCAGCCCTGGGGACCGCCAGCAAGAGACCCAGTACTTC. It codes for CASSPGDRQQETQYF. The complete variable domain, with remaining parts taken from reference TRBV5-1 and TRBJ2-5, reads KAGVTQTPRYLIKTRGQQVTLSCSPISGHRSVSWYQQTPGQGLQFLFEYFSETQRNKGNFPGRFSGRQFSNSRSEMNVSTLELGDSALYLCASSPGDRQQETQYFGPGTRLLVL.